This T cell receptor (beta chain) stems from a study of blood T cell repertoires in COVID-19. For recovered donors of Cohort 3, there were two negative PCRs, clearance, or symptom resolution. Germline lookup yields CDR1 KGHSH and CDR2 LQKENI. CDR3 length: 9 residues. Using immunoSEQ multiplex PCR, the repertoire was profiled, and TCRdb retains in-frame clones only, with some absent. This repertoire shows approximately 200,000 clones, around 85% found once; its top ten account for about 17%. The sequencing input was PBMCs or T cells enriched from blood (not recorded which). The chain couples TRBV18 to TRBJ2-7; no clear D. The sequence was collected from a man aged 35 to 55 who had recovered from COVID-19. The CDR3 sequence: CFRSYEQYF. For the CDR3, the DNA is TGTTTTAGGAGCTACGAGCAGTACTTC. The full variable domain, with the rest looked up from reference TRBV18 and TRBJ2-7, is NAGVMQNPRHLVRRRGQEARLRCSPMKGHSHVYWYRQLPEEGLKFMVYLQKENIIDESGMPKERFSAEFPKEGPSILRIQQVVRGDSAAYFCFRSYEQYFGPGTRLTVT.